Presented here are 28 T cell receptor beta chains from one specimen sequenced in a study of OX40 agonist ivuxolimab in advanced cancers. Produced via immunoSEQ multiplex PCR; TCRdb's table is partial and in-frame only. This table has over 95,000 clones, around 83% appearing once. The source material was CD4+ or CD8+ T cells sorted from blood, sampled in a trial of the OX40 agonist ivuxolimab. Every receptor here comes from an adult with an advanced solid tumor such as melanoma, head and neck, liver or kidney cancer.

The chain carries TRBV14 and TRBJ1-1; D unclear. V was pared by 3 bases and J by 6 bases, with 14 bases between. The CDR3 extends over 14 amino acids. Germline V gene sequence: CDR1 SGHDN, CDR2 FVKESK. This CDR3 reads CASSHGPVVAEAFF. The CDR3 DNA follows: TGTGCCAGCAGCCACGGACCAGTAGTCGCTGAAGCTTTCTTT.

To note about this clone: The sample carries other DNA sequences with the same CDR3. The V and J genes are TRBV6-6 and TRBJ2-1; D gene unclear. Germline V gene sequence: CDR1 MNHNY, CDR2 SVGAGI (reference sequence). V was clipped by 4 bases and J by 7 bases, with 8 bases between them. The CDR3 spans 12 residues. In DNA, the CDR3 is TGTGCCAGCAGTTCCCCCGGTAATGAGCAGTTCTTC. This sequence encodes CASSSPGNEQFF.

The chain is built from TRBV2 and TRBJ2-1; perhaps TRBD1 as D (6 bases). V lost 5 bases and J lost 10, with 12 bases in between. The CDR3 totals 12 residues. Germline V gene sequence: CDR1 SNHLY, CDR2 FYNNEI. The chain's CDR3 is CASSPQGVEQFF. The CDR3 region has the DNA TGTGCCAGCAGTCCACAGGGAGTGGAGCAGTTCTTC.

This clone was recorded once. This chain links TRBV9 with TRBJ2-1, with 7 positions matching TRBD1. Germline-derived CDR1 and CDR2 are SGDLS and YYNGEE. There are 14 residues in the CDR3. The V segment lost 4 bases and the J segment 3 bases; nucleotides outside the gene matches: 4. The CDR3 region is CASSIRDSYNEQFF. DNA of the CDR3: TGTGCCAGCAGCATCCGGGACAGCTACAATGAGCAGTTCTTC.

V gene TRBV11-3 combines with J gene TRBJ1-6; TRBD1 agrees at 8 bases. The germline V gene encodes CDR1 SGHNT and CDR2 YENEEA. This CDR3 is 15 amino acids long. The V gene end was trimmed by 5 bases and the J gene end by 8 bases; junction bases not matched to a gene: 8. CDR3 loop: CASSPGQGPYSPLHF. The CDR3 region has the DNA TGTGCCAGCAGCCCAGGACAGGGACCTTATTCACCCCTCCACTTT.

The chain has TRBV6-5 and TRBJ1-1; D gene unclear. The CDR3 covers 15 residues. CDR1 MNHEY and CDR2 SVGAGI come from the germline V gene. The V gene lost 0 bases and the J gene lost 0 bases, with 8 bases spanning the gap. The CDR3 spells CASSYSVNMNTEAFF. CDR3 coding DNA: TGTGCCAGCAGTTACTCAGTGAACATGAACACTGAAGCTTTCTTT.

The V call is TRBV11-3, the J call TRBJ2-7, with 8 bases lining up with TRBD2. This CDR3 region has 14 residues. Germline trimming cut 5 bases from V and 6 bases from J; bases unmatched to any gene: 9. Germline loops: CDR1 SGHNT, CDR2 YENEEA. CDR3 amino acids: CASSPGGDSGEQYF. CDR3 nucleotide sequence: TGTGCCAGCAGCCCGGGGGGGGATTCTGGCGAGCAGTACTTC.

The chain recombines TRBV18 with TRBJ1-6, with a tentative D call TRBD1 (5 bases). V lost 2 bases and J 5 bases, leaving 10 bases between the germline ends. The CDR3 loop spans 15 amino acids. Germline V gene lookup returns CDR1 KGHSH and CDR2 LQKENI. The CDR3 nucleotides are TGTGCCAGCTCACCAGCAGGGATTGATAATTCACCCCTCCACTTT. This sequence encodes CASSPAGIDNSPLHF.

CDR3 in amino acids: CASSQELVPGNTIYF. CDR3 DNA sequence: TGTGCCAGCAGCCAAGAATTGGTACCTGGAAACACCATATATTTT. V is TRBV4-2 and J is TRBJ1-3; D unclear. Per germline, CDR1 LGHNA and CDR2 YNFKEQ. The ends were cut back, 0 bases at V and 2 bases at J, with 8 bases in the middle. The CDR3 loop spans 15 amino acids.

As regards this clone: An end of the junction does not agree with germline; a read error may underlie this. V usage is TRBV14 and J usage is TRBJ2-5; D gene unclear. Germline loops: CDR1 SGHDN, CDR2 FVKESK. This CDR3 comprises 17 residues. In DNA, the CDR3 is TGTACCAGCAGCCAAAGGTTAGGCCGTGACTTTCAAGAGACCCAGTACTTC. This sequence encodes CTSSQRLGRDFQETQYF.

The chain combines TRBV6-6 with TRBJ2-1, with TRBD2 matching 12 bases. This CDR3 contains 15 residues. The germline V gene has CDR1 MNHNY and CDR2 SVGAGI (reference sequence). V shed 6 bases and J 4 bases; nucleotides not matched to a gene: 4. CDR3 region: CASRELAGGYNEQFF. CDR3 sequence (DNA): TGTGCCAGCAGGGAACTAGCGGGAGGATACAATGAGCAGTTCTTC.

This clone has only one observation. The V and J genes are TRBV27 and TRBJ1-2; D may be TRBD1 (5 bases). Germline values: CDR1 MNHEY, CDR2 SMNVEV (reference sequence). Trimming pared 6 bases from V and 3 bases from J, leaving 11 bases between. The CDR3 consists of 13 residues. The CDR3 sequence: CASREEGHYGYTF. The DNA of the CDR3 is TGTGCCAGCAGGGAGGAGGGACACTATGGCTACACCTTC.

The chain has TRBV6-1 and TRBJ1-5, with 11 bases matching TRBD1. CDR3 size: 14 residues. Germline V gene sequence: CDR1 MNHNS, CDR2 SASEGT. V dropped 5 bases and J dropped 9; count of bases not matched to a gene: 6. For the CDR3, the DNA is TGTGCCAGCAGTCGGACAGGGGGCAAGAGGCCCCAGCATTTT. Its translation is CASSRTGGKRPQHF.

This chain connects TRBV7-2 to TRBJ2-3; TRBD2 matches 9 bases. This CDR3 region has 16 residues. The trim removed 3 bases at V and 3 bases at J, leaving 7 bases unmatched. Per the germline V gene, CDR1 is SGHTA and CDR2 is FQGNSA. CDR3 residues: CASSLAGGPVTDTQYF. CDR3 bases: TGTGCCAGCAGCTTGGCGGGGGGGCCGGTAACAGATACGCAGTATTTT.

V usage is TRBV7-2 and J usage is TRBJ1-2; D call uncertain. The CDR3 sequence is 12 residues long. The V and J ends lost 8 bases and 8 bases respectively, with 15 bases between them. Germline V CDR1 and CDR2: SGHTA, FQGNSA. CDR3 bases: TGTGCCAGCGGCCCTCCGATGAGGGGCTACACCTTC. It encodes CASGPPMRGYTF.

J is TRBJ2-2 and V is TRBV5-1, with TRBD2 matching over 10 bases. Germline CDR1 SGHRS, CDR2 YFSETQ. This CDR3 spans 17 amino acids. Losses at the gene ends were 4 bases for V and 2 bases for J; bases not matched to a gene: 8. The CDR3 DNA is TGCGCCAGCAGCCCTACTAGCGGGGCCATAAACACCGGGGAGCTGTTTTTT. Its translation: CASSPTSGAINTGELFF.

This clone has just a few counts. The genes are TRBV5-1 and TRBJ1-1; D is perhaps TRBD1 (5 bases). V was pared by 5 bases and J by 10 bases, with 21 bases between. The germline gives CDR1 SGHRS, CDR2 YFSETQ. There are 14 residues in the CDR3. For the CDR3, the DNA is TGCGCCAGCAGACCCGGGACTGCGGGGGTTTCAGCTTTCTTT. As protein: CASRPGTAGVSAFF. Drawing the rest from reference TRBV5-1 and TRBJ1-1, the complete variable domain is KAGVTQTPRYLIKTRGQQVTLSCSPISGHRSVSWYQQTPGQGLQFLFEYFSETQRNKGNFPGRFSGRQFSNSRSEMNVSTLELGDSALYLCASRPGTAGVSAFFGQGTRLTVV.

The rearrangement links TRBV7-9 to TRBJ2-3, with TRBD2 as a possible D gene (5 bases). Per the germline V gene, CDR1 is SEHNR and CDR2 is FQNEAQ (reference sequence). CDR3 length equals 13 residues. The V end lost 6 bases, the J end lost 1 base, and 8 bases lay between the germline ends. The chain's CDR3 is CASRDFRTDTQYF. The CDR3 DNA reads as TGTGCCAGCAGGGACTTCCGCACAGATACGCAGTATTTT.

This clone was observed once. The CDR3: CASSHGQRPNTEAFF. The CDR3, as DNA: TGCGCCAGCAGCCATGGACAGAGGCCCAACACTGAAGCTTTCTTT. The chain is built from TRBV4-3 and TRBJ1-1; a weak D match, TRBD1 (6 bases). CDR3 length: 15 amino acids. Germline V CDR1 and CDR2: LGHNA, YSLEER. V lost 3 bases and J lost 2, with 13 bases in between.

The chain links TRBV2 to TRBJ2-7; tentatively, D is TRBD1 (5 bases). V dropped 10 bases and J dropped 5 bases, with 21 bases sitting between them. This CDR3 region has 14 residues. Germline values: CDR1 SNHLY, CDR2 FYNNEI. CDR3 coding DNA: TGTGCCACCCAAGGTGGGGCGGTAGTGGACGAGCAGTACTTC. This encodes CATQGGAVVDEQYF. Complete variable domain (other parts from reference TRBV2 and TRBJ2-7): EPEVTQTPSHQVTQMGQEVILRCVPISNHLYFYWYRQILGQKVEFLVSFYNNEISEKSEIFDDQFSVERPDGSNFTLKIRSTKLEDSAMYFCATQGGAVVDEQYFGPGTRLTVT.

The chain carries TRBV19 and TRBJ2-2, with a possible D match to TRBD2 (5 bases). CDR3 length: 14 amino acids. Germline CDR1 and CDR2: LNHDA and SQIVND (reference sequence). The ends were cut back, 6 bases at V and 5 bases at J, with 13 bases in the middle. The CDR3 here is CASRSITRTGELFF. The CDR3 bases are TGTGCCAGTAGGAGTATCACTAGGACCGGGGAGCTGTTTTTT.

The V and J genes are TRBV20-1 and TRBJ2-5; D call uncertain. V was trimmed by 6 bases and J by 1 base, leaving 6 bases between them. The V gene's germline CDR1 is DFQATT and CDR2 SNEGSKA (reference sequence). The CDR3 is 11 amino acids. CDR3 in amino acids: CSAQLQETQYF. The DNA of the CDR3 is TGCAGTGCCCAACTCCAAGAGACCCAGTACTTC.

The genes are TRBV9 and TRBJ2-5, with a weak D call TRBD2 (5 bases). Germline lookup yields CDR1 SGDLS and CDR2 YYNGEE. V dropped 1 base and J dropped 5 bases, with 9 bases sitting between them. This CDR3 region has 13 residues. CDR3 sequence: CASSVTSSETQYF. The CDR3 DNA is TGTGCCAGCAGCGTAACTAGTTCGGAGACCCAGTACTTC.

This clone has only a few counts. This chain links TRBV2 with TRBJ1-5; D is uncertain. The CDR3 loop spans 12 amino acids. Trimming pared 5 bases from V and 6 bases from J, leaving 8 bases between. In germline, CDR1 is SNHLY, CDR2 FYNNEI. The DNA for the CDR3 is TGTGCCAGCAGTTTCGGGGTTCAGCCCCAGCATTTT. As protein: CASSFGVQPQHF.

The sample holds one count of this clone. V and J are TRBV14 and TRBJ1-4, with D possibly matching TRBD1 (5 bases). CDR1 and CDR2 (germline): SGHDN, FVKESK. CDR3 length: 13 amino acids. The V and J ends lost 4 bases and 8 bases respectively, with 11 bases between them. The CDR3 coding sequence is TGTGCCAGCAGCCGGGGCCTTGGGGAAAAACTGTTTTTT. It yields the protein CASSRGLGEKLFF.

CDR3 sequence: CASTLRGRSTDTQYF. The CDR3 DNA reads as TGTGCCAGCACCCTTCGCGGGAGAAGTACAGATACGCAGTATTTT. This chain joins TRBV6-5 and TRBJ2-3, with 7 bases identical to TRBD2. The CDR3 loop spans 15 amino acids. V lost 7 bases, J lost 3 bases, and 10 bases stayed unmatched. CDR1 and CDR2 from the germline V gene are MNHEY and SVGAGI.

The chain couples TRBV7-7 to TRBJ1-3, with D uncertain. V lost 5 bases and J 2 bases, leaving 7 bases between the germline ends. Germline V gives CDR1 SSHAT, CDR2 FNYEAQ (reference sequence). The CDR3 covers 13 residues. CDR3 amino acids: CASSSGPGNTIYF. CDR3 nucleotides: TGTGCCAGCAGCAGTGGACCTGGAAACACCATATATTTT.

The chain combines TRBV15 with TRBJ1-1; possible D gene TRBD1, 5 bases. There are 16 residues in the CDR3. Germline V gives CDR1 LNHNV, CDR2 YYDKDF (reference sequence). Between the trimmed V and J ends, which lost 5 bases and 0 bases, there was a span of 16 bases. This chain's CDR3 is CATSRRDRDMNTEAFF. For the CDR3, the DNA is TGTGCCACCAGCCGCCGGGACCGTGACATGAACACTGAAGCTTTCTTT.